A selection of T cell receptor beta chains follows, all from one sample in a study of vaccination and CD4 T cells after COVID-19. TCRdb itself ran the PCR reads through MiXCR, one entry per CDR3 protein. The sample shows 20,000 or so distinct CDR3 sequences, roughly two fifths of them seen only once. Antigens for these TCRs are unknown. The sequences come from CD4+ T cells from blood, cultured in vitro, collected after SARS-CoV-2 vaccination. These receptors all stem from a human donor who had recovered from COVID-19. Each CDR3 is given with its conserved first and last residue. Each record gives: D gene, clone size, J gene, V gene, CDR3 DNA, CDR3 protein. The D gene is left open where the match is weak. Some rows have no size entry. The others give once, few or many, or a class for an expanded clone.

TRBD1,few,TRBJ2-5,TRBV7-2,TGTGCCAGCAGCTCAGGCCAGACAGGGGGGCATGGGGCCCAGTACTTC,CASSSGQTGGHGAQYF
.,.,TRBJ1-1,TRBV20-1,TGCAGTGCTATACGACACAAGAACACTGAAGCTTTCTTT,CSAIRHKNTEAFF
.,.,TRBJ2-1,TRBV9,TGTGCCAGCAGCGTAGTGGGGGGCGTGTACAATGAGCAGTTCTTC,CASSVVGGVYNEQFF
TRBD1,.,TRBJ2-6,TRBV6-2/TRBV6-3,TGTGCCAGCAGTTTGGCAGGGGGCGGTGGGGCCAACGTCCTGACTTTC,CASSLAGGGGANVLTF
TRBD2,.,TRBJ2-7,TRBV7-8,TGTGCCAGCAGCTTAGCCCCACTGGGCGGGAGCAGTGGAGAGCAGTACTTC,CASSLAPLGGSSGEQYF
TRBD2,.,TRBJ2-5,TRBV4-2,TGTGCCAGCAGCCATGGACTAGGTGAAGAGACCCAGTACTTC,CASSHGLGEETQYF
.,few,TRBJ1-2,TRBV19,TGTGCCAGTAGTAGAGTCGGCGGGGATGGCTACACCTTC,CASSRVGGDGYTF
.,.,TRBJ1-2,TRBV9,TGTGCCAGCAGCGTAGGAGAATCTGGCTACACCTTC,CASSVGESGYTF
.,.,TRBJ2-3,TRBV7-3,TGTGCCAGCAGCAATGGAGATACGCAGTATTTT,CASSNGDTQYF
TRBD1,.,TRBJ1-6,TRBV7-2,TGTGCCAGCAGAGGGACAGACTATAATTCACCCCTCCACTTT,CASRGTDYNSPLHF
.,.,TRBJ2-5,TRBV19,TGTGCCAGTAGTGTGGACCTGGGACTTCAAGAGACCCAGTACTTC,CASSVDLGLQETQYF
.,few,TRBJ1-5,TRBV20-1,TGCAGTGCCGGATCCAGGACAGAGCTTCAGCCCCAGCATTTT,CSAGSRTELQPQHF
.,.,TRBJ1-5,TRBV4-2,TGTGCCAGCAGCCAAGAGACTAGCAATCAGCCCCAGCATTTT,CASSQETSNQPQHF
TRBD2,few,TRBJ2-7,TRBV20-1,TGCAGTGCTAGTGCGGGAGGGCCCATCTCCTACGAGCAGTACTTC,CSASAGGPISYEQYF
TRBD1,once,TRBJ1-1,TRBV30,TGTGCCTGGACCGGGACAGGAAACACTGAAGCTTTCTTT,CAWTGTGNTEAFF
TRBD2,once,TRBJ2-1,TRBV11-2,TGTGCCAGCAGCTTAGGCGGGAGTTACAATGAGCAGTTCTTC,CASSLGGSYNEQFF
.,.,TRBJ1-1,TRBV7-3,TGTGCCAGCAGCTTAATGCTGAGGACTGAAGCTTTCTTT,CASSLMLRTEAFF
.,few,TRBJ1-2,TRBV19,TGTGCCAGTAGTATGACCGGGACGGCAAACTATGGCTACACCTTC,CASSMTGTANYGYTF
.,.,TRBJ1-2,TRBV2,TGTGCCAGCAGCGGGTTTCAGGGGTATGGCTACACCTTC,CASSGFQGYGYTF
.,.,TRBJ1-1,TRBV19,TGTGCCAGTAGTTCGACAGCGAACACTGAAGCTTTCTTT,CASSSTANTEAFF
TRBD1,few,TRBJ1-2,TRBV20-1,TGCAGTGCTAGGAACAGGGGGAAGATGGTTTATGGCTACACCTTC,CSARNRGKMVYGYTF
TRBD2,.,TRBJ2-3,TRBV27,TGTGCCAGCAGTACCGGACTAGCAACAGATACGCAGTATTTT,CASSTGLATDTQYF
TRBD1,.,TRBJ1-1,TRBV10-3,TGTGCCACACAACCGGGACAGGGGGCCTCTGAAGCTTTCTTT,CATQPGQGASEAFF
TRBD1,few,TRBJ2-5,TRBV7-3,TGTGCCAGCAGCCGGGGCTCGGGACAGGGAGTAGAGACCCAGTACTTC,CASSRGSGQGVETQYF
.,.,TRBJ2-3,TRBV10-1,TGCGCCGGCAGTGGCCACACAGATACGCAGTATTTT,CAGSGHTDTQYF
TRBD2,.,TRBJ2-7,TRBV5-4,TGTGCCAGCAGCCCCGGAACTAGCGCCGAGCAGTACTTC,CASSPGTSAEQYF
.,.,TRBJ1-1,TRBV20-1,TGCAGTGCCCCCTCGGCAGGTCGACCTAACACTGAAGCTTTCTTT,CSAPSAGRPNTEAFF
.,.,TRBJ2-1,TRBV9,TGTGCCAGCAGCCCAATGGGACTTTACAATGAGCAGTTCTTC,CASSPMGLYNEQFF
.,.,TRBJ2-7,TRBV7-2,TGTGCCAGCAGCTTAGACGCAGGGGCGAGCTCCTACGAGCAGTACTTC,CASSLDAGASSYEQYF
TRBD2,.,TRBJ2-1,TRBV5-1,TGCGCCAGCAGCTTAGGGACTAGCGGGAGTGGTTTCGGCTCCTACAATGAGCAGTTCTTC,CASSLGTSGSGFGSYNEQFF
TRBD2,.,TRBJ2-7,TRBV2,TGTGCCAGCAGTGATGCCCGCGGCGGGGGATTCTACGAGCAGTACTTC,CASSDARGGGFYEQYF
TRBD1,.,TRBJ1-6,TRBV5-1,TGCGCCAGCAGCCTACAGGGGGCCTTTGGGAATTCACCCCTCCACTTT,CASSLQGAFGNSPLHF
.,few,TRBJ2-3,TRBV7-7,TGTGCCAGCCCTCCCGGGGCTAGCACAGATACGCAGTATTTT,CASPPGASTDTQYF
.,few,TRBJ1-6,TRBV4-1,TGCGCCAGCAGCCAAGATCGAGGCAGGGGATCCAATTCACCCCTCCACTTT,CASSQDRGRGSNSPLHF
.,few,TRBJ2-5,TRBV20-1,TGCAGTGCTAGAGATACGGGACTAGAGACCCAGTACTTC,CSARDTGLETQYF
.,.,TRBJ2-1,TRBV5-6,TGTGCCAGCAGCCATCTAATAGCGCCCGGACTTCTGGGCAATGAGCAGTTCTTC,CASSHLIAPGLLGNEQFF
.,few,TRBJ1-2,TRBV20-1,TGCAGTGCTAGCCCTCCAGAACCCGCTCTATATGGCTACACCTTC,CSASPPEPALYGYTF
.,.,TRBJ2-7,TRBV6-2/TRBV6-3,TGTGCCAGCAGTGACAGGTCCTCCACCCACGAGCAGTACTTC,CASSDRSSTHEQYF
.,.,TRBJ2-5,TRBV20-1,TGCAGTGCTAGTCAGCAAGAGACCCAGTACTTC,CSASQQETQYF
.,hyperexpanded,TRBJ2-5,TRBV27,TGTGCCAGCAGCGTGGACAGCGGGGAGACCCAGTACTTC,CASSVDSGETQYF